Below are 30 T cell receptor beta chains sequenced from a single sample in a study of blood T cell repertoires in COVID-19 (TCRdb year 2020). The library relied on the immunoSEQ multiplex PCR assay. The table comes from immuneACCESS by way of TCRdb, which keeps in-frame sequences with V and J called. Part of the clones is missing from these tables; in studies checked, under half for an unresolved V gene and the rest for unknown reasons. For this sample the table gives roughly 140,000 clones, of which approximately 80% were detected only once. The ten largest clones take up 5% of the sample. Sequenced sample: peripheral blood. The receptors here all came from a woman between 45 and 60 years old with acute or convalescent COVID-19.

This rearrangement joins TRBV9 to TRBJ1-6, with D possibly matching TRBD1 (6 bases). V lost 2 bases, J lost 6 bases, and 15 bases lay in between. The CDR3 sequence is 16 residues long. From germline, CDR1 is SGDLS and CDR2 YYNGEE. CDR3 coding DNA: TGTGCCAGCAGCGTGGGGGGGCACCTCCTTAATTCACCCCTCCACTTT. This encodes CASSVGGHLLNSPLHF.

On this clone itself: Other DNA sequences from this sample encode an identical CDR3 as well. The chain joins TRBV5-6 to TRBJ1-6; 7 bases align to TRBD1. There are 14 residues in the CDR3. Looked up from germline, CDR1 is SGHDT and CDR2 is YYEEEE. Losses at the gene ends were 0 bases for V and 10 bases for J; bases not matched to a gene: 4. As DNA, the CDR3 is TGTGCCAGCAGCTTGGGACAGGGAAACTCACCCCTCCACTTT. Translation gives CASSLGQGNSPLHF.

The V and J genes are TRBV18 and TRBJ2-1; the match to TRBD1 covers 8 bases. The CDR3 loop spans 16 amino acids. J lost 6 bases, V lost 3 bases, and 10 bases had no gene match. Germline values: CDR1 KGHSH, CDR2 LQKENI. The CDR3 loop is CASSPQTGTGSNEQFF. The DNA of the CDR3 is TGTGCCAGCTCACCGCAAACCGGGACAGGCTCCAATGAGCAGTTCTTC.

J is TRBJ2-2 and V is TRBV5-1; 11 positions agree with TRBD1. This CDR3 contains 14 residues. V shed 3 bases and J 6 bases; nucleotides not matched to a gene: 1. Germline V gene lookup returns CDR1 SGHRS and CDR2 YFSETQ. CDR3 loop: CASSWGQGAGELFF. CDR3 coding DNA: TGCGCCAGCAGCTGGGGACAGGGGGCCGGGGAGCTGTTTTTT.

Note on this clone: The sample contains more than one DNA sequence encoding this CDR3. For the CDR3, the DNA is TGTGCCAGCAGCCAAGGGGACAGGGCTAACTATGGCTACACCTTC. Translation: CASSQGDRANYGYTF. The chain joins TRBV3-1 (or the pseudogene TRBV3-2) to TRBJ1-2; 9 bases fit TRBD1. V was pared by 1 base and J by 0 bases, with 0 bases of the junction left unmatched. Germline CDR1 and CDR2: LGHDT and YNNKEL (reference sequence). The length of the CDR3 is 15 residues.

The rearrangement links TRBV7-9 to TRBJ2-2, with D possibly TRBD2 on 5 matching bases. V lost 3 bases to trimming and J lost 7 bases, with 15 bases between them. There are 15 residues in the CDR3. Germline V gene data show CDR1 as SEHNR and CDR2 as FQNEAQ (reference sequence). The CDR3 spells CASSFWVSGYGELFF. The CDR3 DNA sequence: TGTGCCAGCAGCTTTTGGGTTTCGGGATACGGGGAGCTGTTTTTT.

The chain couples TRBV6-2 or TRBV6-3 to TRBJ2-7; D is uncertain. Germline values: CDR1 MNHEY, CDR2 SVGEGT. V was pared by 2 bases and J by 9 bases, with 8 bases between. The CDR3 runs 11 residues. The CDR3, as DNA: TGTGCCAGCAGTTACGAGTATCGGCAGTACTTC. It translates to CASSYEYRQYF.

The rearrangement joins TRBV7-7 to TRBJ2-7; 8 bases are shared with TRBD1. Germline-derived CDR1 and CDR2 are SSHAT and FNYEAQ (reference sequence). The junction had 7 bases not matched to a gene; V was cut back by 3 bases and J by 3 bases. The CDR3 has 15 amino acids. Written as DNA, the CDR3 is TGTGCCAGCAGCTTGGAATTCGGGACAGGCTACGAGCAGTACTTC. Translated: CASSLEFGTGYEQYF.

The rearrangement links TRBV19 to TRBJ2-7, with a tentative D call TRBD1 (6 bases). Trimming pared 4 bases from V and 1 base from J, leaving 23 bases between. The CDR3 sequence is 18 residues long. Germline lookup yields CDR1 LNHDA and CDR2 SQIVND (reference sequence). In DNA, the CDR3 is TGTGCCAGTAGTACAACCCGGACAGCCTCTCTTGTATCCTACGAGCAGTACTTC. Translated: CASSTTRTASLVSYEQYF. Supplemented by reference TRBV19 and TRBJ2-7, the full variable domain reads DGGITQSPKYLFRKEGQNVTLSCEQNLNHDAMYWYRQDPGQGLRLIYYSQIVNDFQKGDIAEGYSVSREKKESFPLTVTSAQKNPTAFYLCASSTTRTASLVSYEQYFGPGTRLTVT.

J is TRBJ2-7 and V is TRBV5-1, with TRBD1 matching over 7 bases. CDR1 is SGHRS, CDR2 YFSETQ, per germline. V was clipped by 4 bases and J by 7 bases; unmatched bases: 14. This CDR3 region has 15 residues. The CDR3 DNA reads as TGCGCCAGCAGCGTCGACAGGGCTCACTCGCGGGAGCAGTACTTC. As protein: CASSVDRAHSREQYF.

CDR3 residues: CASKAQGTGGNLHF. CDR3 DNA sequence: TGTGCCAGTAAGGCTCAGGGGACAGGGGGAAACCTCCACTTT. The chain is built from TRBV19 and TRBJ1-6, with 11 bases matching TRBD1. Looked up from germline, CDR1 is LNHDA and CDR2 is SQIVND (reference sequence). This CDR3 is 14 amino acids long. The V segment lost 7 bases and the J segment 15 bases; nucleotides outside the gene matches: 11.

This clone is a singleton in its sample. V gene TRBV25-1 combines with J gene TRBJ1-5; TRBD1 might be the D (6 bases). The CDR3 length is 17 residues. Germline-derived CDR1 and CDR2 are MGHDK and SYGVNS. V lost 2 bases and J 15 bases, leaving 29 bases between the germline ends. The CDR3 loop reads CASSEPLETGLLPAPHF. CDR3 nucleotides: TGTGCCAGCAGTGAACCCCTCGAGACAGGCCTCCTTCCAGCCCCGCATTTT.

The V and J genes are TRBV7-8 and TRBJ2-2; 8 nucleotides align to TRBD2. This CDR3 contains 15 residues. Germline CDR1 and CDR2: SGHVS and FQNEAQ. The junction had 6 bases not matched to a gene; V was cut back by 4 bases and J by 5 bases. CDR3 coding DNA: TGTGCCAGCAGCTCAGCGGGGGAGGTTACCGGGGAGCTGTTTTTT. Protein product: CASSSAGEVTGELFF.

The chain carries TRBV19 and TRBJ1-1, with D tentatively TRBD1 (5 bases). Germline V CDR1 and CDR2: LNHDA, SQIVND (reference sequence). There are 12 residues in the CDR3. V shed 5 bases and J shed 8 bases, with 12 bases lying between them. CDR3 in DNA: TGTGCCAGTAGTCCCCTGAGACAGGAAGCTTTCTTT. It is translated as CASSPLRQEAFF.

The gene calls are TRBV4-3 and TRBJ1-5; D unclear. This CDR3 region has 13 residues. Per germline, CDR1 LGHNA and CDR2 YSLEER. The V and J ends lost 5 bases and 8 bases respectively, with 13 bases between them. The CDR3 reads CASSTTVEEPQHF. The CDR3 DNA reads TGCGCCAGCAGCACGACTGTCGAGGAGCCCCAGCATTTT.

The CDR3 nucleotides read TGTGCCAGCAGCTTAGGTATAGGGACAGCTAATGAGCAGTTCTTC. Its translation is CASSLGIGTANEQFF. The rearrangement joins TRBV7-2 to TRBJ2-1, with 7 bases fitting TRBD1. With 1 base clipped from V and 7 bases from J, the junction kept 7 bases outside the gene matches. CDR3 length: 15 residues. Looked up from germline, CDR1 is SGHTA and CDR2 is FQGNSA. The entire variable domain, with the rest obtained from reference TRBV7-2 and TRBJ2-1, is as follows: GAGVSQSPSNKVTEKGKDVELRCDPISGHTALYWYRQSLGQGLEFLIYFQGNSAPDKSGLPSDRFSAERTGGSVSTLTIQRTQQEDSAVYLCASSLGIGTANEQFFGPGTRLTVL.

V is TRBV2 and J is TRBJ2-7, with 9 bases lining up with TRBD2. From germline, CDR1 is SNHLY and CDR2 FYNNEI. Trimming took 2 bases from V and 8 from J; bases not matched to a gene: 7. The CDR3 length is 14 residues. The CDR3 coding sequence is TGTGCCAGCAGTGAATCGACTAGCGGCTGGAAGCAGTACTTC. Translated, it gives CASSESTSGWKQYF.

This clone was seen more than once but under ten times. This rearrangement joins TRBV30 to TRBJ1-3; D gene uncertain. This CDR3 contains 13 residues. Trimming shortened V by 2 bases and J by 6 bases, and 11 bases separated the two germline ends. CDR1 is GTSNPN, CDR2 SVGIG, per germline (reference sequence). The CDR3 is CAWSWAGKNTIYF. In nucleotides, the CDR3 is TGTGCCTGGAGTTGGGCGGGAAAAAACACCATATATTTT.

This chain uses TRBV4-2 with TRBJ2-2, with D possibly being TRBD2 (5 bases). V shed 0 bases and J shed 1 base, with 9 bases lying between them. This CDR3 contains 16 residues. The germline V gene encodes CDR1 LGHNA and CDR2 YNFKEQ. The CDR3 protein is CASSQDGLVNTGELFF. DNA for the CDR3: TGTGCCAGCAGCCAAGATGGACTGGTGAACACCGGGGAGCTGTTTTTT.

This clone was found a few times. V and J are TRBV19 and TRBJ1-5; D may be TRBD1 (5 bases). The CDR3 has 13 residues. Germline V CDR1 and CDR2: LNHDA, SQIVND (reference sequence). Trimming removed 3 bases from V and 6 bases from J, with 9 bases in between. CDR3 loop: CASSMGTGQPQHF. The DNA of the CDR3 is TGTGCCAGTAGTATGGGAACAGGTCAGCCCCAGCATTTT.

CDR3 in DNA: TGTGCCAGCAGCCCGCGGGACCCTCGGGAAAAACTGTTTTTT. It specifies CASSPRDPREKLFF. The chain carries TRBV7-9 and TRBJ1-4; weak D call: TRBD1 (5 bases). Trimming shortened V by 5 bases and J by 8 bases, and 15 bases separated the two germline ends. Germline assignment: CDR1 SEHNR and CDR2 FQNEAQ (reference sequence). The CDR3 contains 14 residues. The whole variable domain, remainder taken from reference TRBV7-9 and TRBJ1-4, is DTGVSQNPRHKITKRGQNVTFRCDPISEHNRLYWYRQTLGQGPEFLTYFQNEAQLEKSRLLSDRFSAERPKGSFSTLEIQRTEQGDSAMYLCASSPRDPREKLFFGSGTQLSVL.

This chain joins TRBV6-2 or TRBV6-3 and TRBJ1-2; no clear D gene. Trimming removed 2 bases from V and 8 bases from J, with 18 bases in between. Germline lookup yields CDR1 MNHEY and CDR2 SVGEGT. The CDR3 runs to 15 residues. The CDR3 DNA reads TGTGCCAGCAGTTACAGCGGGAGAGAGTCTCGCGGCTACACCTTC. Translated: CASSYSGRESRGYTF.

As regards this clone: This may be a read error: a much more frequent sequence differs by one nucleotide. The rearrangement links TRBV2 to TRBJ1-5; D gene uncertain. V dropped 3 bases and J dropped 6 bases, with 6 bases sitting between them. The CDR3 extends over 12 amino acids. CDR1 SNHLY and CDR2 FYNNEI come from the germline V gene. CDR3 residues: CASSERVQPQHF. The CDR3 nucleotides read TGTGCCAGCAGTGAGAGGGTTCAGCCCCAGCATTTT. Supplemented by reference TRBV2 and TRBJ1-5, the full variable domain reads EPEVTQTPSHQVTQMGQEVILRCVPISNHLYFYWYRQILGQKVEFLVSFYNNEISEKSEIFDDQFSVERPDGSNFTLKIRSTKLEDSAMYFCASSERVQPQHFGDGTRLSIL.

This chain connects TRBV4-3 to TRBJ2-3; 14 positions match TRBD2. The CDR3 totals 15 residues. V lost 1 base to trimming and J lost 10 bases; unmatched junction nucleotides: 4. Germline values: CDR1 LGHNA, CDR2 YSLEER. CDR3 protein: CASSQVMTSGGAQYF. The DNA for the CDR3 is TGCGCCAGCAGCCAAGTCATGACTAGCGGGGGGGCGCAGTATTTT.

V gene TRBV19 combines with J gene TRBJ2-7; 9 bases match TRBD1. The junction had 4 bases not matched to a gene; V was cut back by 7 bases and J by 0 bases. Germline CDR1 LNHDA, CDR2 SQIVND (reference sequence). The CDR3 runs to 14 residues. CDR3 sequence (DNA): TGTGCCAGTACCGGGACAGGGCCCTCCTACGAGCAGTACTTC. Residues: CASTGTGPSYEQYF.

J is TRBJ2-3 and V is TRBV6-5; D may be TRBD2 (6 bases). Trimming removed 7 bases from V and 4 bases from J, with 15 bases in between. Germline loops: CDR1 MNHEY, CDR2 SVGAGI. This CDR3 spans 14 amino acids. CDR3 in DNA: TGTGCCAGCATTGGGGCGGGGCGGGCAGATACGCAGTATTTT. This codes for CASIGAGRADTQYF.

This clone came up once. The chain combines TRBV27 with TRBJ2-7, with 9 bases identical to TRBD1. Losses at the gene ends were 6 bases for V and 3 bases for J; bases not matched to a gene: 12. Per germline, CDR1 MNHEY and CDR2 SMNVEV (reference sequence). This CDR3 is 16 amino acids long. The CDR3 DNA is TGTGCCAGCAGAAGAAGTTCCGGGACAGGGTACTACGAGCAGTACTTC. Its protein is CASRRSSGTGYYEQYF.

The rearrangement joins TRBV7-2 to TRBJ1-3; no definite D call. There are 13 residues in the CDR3. Between the trimmed V and J ends, which lost 5 bases and 2 bases, there was a span of 7 bases. Per germline, CDR1 SGHTA and CDR2 FQGNSA. This CDR3 is CASSRSAGNTIYF. The CDR3 DNA follows: TGTGCCAGCAGCCGTAGTGCTGGAAACACCATATATTTT.

The chain combines TRBV7-2 with TRBJ1-2; no reliable D call. The ends were cut back, 0 bases at V and 4 bases at J, with 6 bases in the middle. Per germline, CDR1 SGHTA and CDR2 FQGNSA. There are 13 residues in the CDR3. The CDR3 is CASSLARSYGYTF. The DNA for the CDR3 is TGTGCCAGCAGCTTAGCACGGAGCTATGGCTACACCTTC.

This sequence joins TRBV5-5 and TRBJ1-6; 9 bases map to TRBD1. CDR3 length equals 16 residues. CDR1 is SGHKS and CDR2 is YYEKEE in the germline V gene (reference sequence). V lost 5 bases to trimming and J lost 8 bases; unmatched junction nucleotides: 11. Here the CDR3 DNA reads TGTGCCAGCAGTCAGACCGCGGGACAGGGTCATTCACCCCTCCACTTT. This translates into CASSQTAGQGHSPLHF.